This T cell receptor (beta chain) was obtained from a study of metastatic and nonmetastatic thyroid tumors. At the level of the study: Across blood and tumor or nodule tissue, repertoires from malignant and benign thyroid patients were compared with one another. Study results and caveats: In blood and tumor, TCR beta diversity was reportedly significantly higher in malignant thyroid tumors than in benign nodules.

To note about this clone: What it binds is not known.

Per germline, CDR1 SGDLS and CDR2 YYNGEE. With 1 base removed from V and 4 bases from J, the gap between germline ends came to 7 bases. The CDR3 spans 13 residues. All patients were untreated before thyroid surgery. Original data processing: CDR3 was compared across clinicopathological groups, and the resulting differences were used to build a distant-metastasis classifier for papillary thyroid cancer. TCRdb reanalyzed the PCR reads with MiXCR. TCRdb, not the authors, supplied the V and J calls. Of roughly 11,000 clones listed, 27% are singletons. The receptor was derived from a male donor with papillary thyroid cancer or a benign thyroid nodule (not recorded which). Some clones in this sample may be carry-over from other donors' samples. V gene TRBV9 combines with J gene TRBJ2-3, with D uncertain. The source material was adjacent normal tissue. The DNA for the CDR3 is TGTGCCAGCAGCGTACGCGCAGCAGATACGCAGTATTTT. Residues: CASSVRAADTQYF.